The source of this T cell receptor (beta chain) is a study of T cell responses to AZD1222 COVID-19 vaccine. Method: immunoSEQ multiplex PCR; TCRdb's copy keeps in-frame clones and lacks some. The sample gives about 93,000 clones, about nine tenths of which show up once; less than 3.5% is in the top ten. J was trimmed by 0 bases and V by 1 base; bases with no gene match: 8. The length of the CDR3 is 18 residues. CDR1 and CDR2 from the germline V gene are SGHNT and YENEEA. Specimen: peripheral blood, collected on day 0 of MenACWY control vaccination. The gene calls are TRBV11-3 and TRBJ1-1, with 10 nucleotides matching TRBD1. The sequence was obtained from an adult in good health. This chain's CDR3 is CASSLGWDRGRLNTEAFF. CDR3 nucleotides: TGTGCCAGCAGCTTAGGGTGGGACAGGGGTCGATTGAACACTGAAGCTTTCTTT.